The rows below give T cell receptor beta chains drawn from one sample of a study of blood T cells in healthy people across ages. TCRdb independently ran MiXCR on the 5' RACE reads; one entry per CDR3 protein. The sample has hundreds of thousands of distinct CDR3 sequences; roughly 60% are singletons. Sequencing input: blood. These receptors all come from a man aged 25-45 years in good health. CDR3s include the opening cysteine and the closing phenylalanine or tryptophan. The order of the fields is CDR3 length, clone size, V gene, J gene, D gene, CDR3 protein, CDR3 DNA. The D gene is left open where the match is weak. Size values are once, few and many counts, or a class for expanded clones, and some rows have none.

cdr3_length: 15
clone_size: .
v_call: TRBV9
j_call: TRBJ2-7
d_call: .
cdr3_aa: CASSVDAGATYEQYF
cdr3_nt: TGTGCCAGCAGCGTAGATGCGGGGGCCACCTACGAGCAGTACTTC

cdr3_length: 13
clone_size: .
v_call: TRBV20-1
j_call: TRBJ1-4
d_call: TRBD1
cdr3_aa: CSARDRSNEKLFF
cdr3_nt: TGCAGTGCTCGGGACAGGAGCAATGAAAAACTGTTTTTT

cdr3_length: 16
clone_size: .
v_call: TRBV6-2/TRBV6-3
j_call: TRBJ1-2
d_call: .
cdr3_aa: CASSYYRGQLNYGYTF
cdr3_nt: TGTGCCAGCAGTTACTATCGTGGACAGCTTAACTATGGCTACACCTTC

cdr3_length: 14
clone_size: .
v_call: TRBV15
j_call: TRBJ2-5
d_call: TRBD2
cdr3_aa: CATSREIAGETQYF
cdr3_nt: TGTGCCACCAGCAGAGAAATAGCGGGAGAGACCCAGTACTTC

cdr3_length: 15
clone_size: few
v_call: TRBV27
j_call: TRBJ1-4
d_call: .
cdr3_aa: CASSLFGAFGEKLFF
cdr3_nt: TGTGCCAGCAGTTTATTTGGGGCTTTCGGTGAAAAACTGTTTTTT

cdr3_length: 13
clone_size: once
v_call: TRBV25-1
j_call: TRBJ2-7
d_call: .
cdr3_aa: CASGAGETYEQYF
cdr3_nt: TGTGCCAGCGGCGCAGGGGAAACCTATGAGCAGTACTTC

cdr3_length: 11
clone_size: .
v_call: TRBV20-1
j_call: TRBJ2-7
d_call: .
cdr3_aa: CSASAGSEQYF
cdr3_nt: TGCAGTGCCTCTGCAGGGAGCGAGCAGTACTTC

cdr3_length: 12
clone_size: .
v_call: TRBV7-2
j_call: TRBJ1-1
d_call: .
cdr3_aa: CASSLYGAEAFF
cdr3_nt: TGTGCCAGCAGCTTATACGGGGCAGAAGCTTTCTTT

cdr3_length: 23
clone_size: .
v_call: TRBV11-1
j_call: TRBJ2-1
d_call: .
cdr3_aa: CASSTNLYRQDFVRAYSYNEQFF
cdr3_nt: TGTGCCAGCAGCACCAATCTATACCGACAGGATTTCGTTAGGGCGTACTCCTACAATGAGCAGTTCTTC

cdr3_length: 15
clone_size: .
v_call: TRBV4-1
j_call: TRBJ2-7
d_call: TRBD1
cdr3_aa: CASSQEGQGRYEQYF
cdr3_nt: TGCGCCAGCAGCCAAGAAGGACAGGGGAGGTACGAGCAGTACTTC

cdr3_length: 13
clone_size: .
v_call: TRBV12-5
j_call: TRBJ2-3
d_call: TRBD1
cdr3_aa: CASGTGKTDTQYF
cdr3_nt: TGTGCCTCCGGGACAGGGAAGACAGATACGCAGTATTTT

cdr3_length: 17
clone_size: .
v_call: TRBV12-3/TRBV12-4
j_call: TRBJ1-5
d_call: .
cdr3_aa: CASSLGRSSGSNQPQHF
cdr3_nt: TGTGCCAGCAGTTTAGGTAGGTCCAGCGGCAGCAATCAGCCCCAGCATTTT

cdr3_length: 15
clone_size: .
v_call: TRBV4-3
j_call: TRBJ2-2
d_call: .
cdr3_aa: CASSQADGSTRELFF
cdr3_nt: TGCGCCAGCAGCCAAGCGGACGGGAGTACCCGGGAGCTGTTTTTT

cdr3_length: 15
clone_size: .
v_call: TRBV18
j_call: TRBJ2-5
d_call: TRBD2
cdr3_aa: CASSPLEAGLETQYF
cdr3_nt: TGTGCCAGCTCACCCCTCGAAGCGGGATTAGAGACCCAGTACTTC

cdr3_length: 12
clone_size: .
v_call: TRBV4-3
j_call: TRBJ2-3
d_call: .
cdr3_aa: CASRGRRGRLYF
cdr3_nt: TGCGCCAGCAGGGGGAGACGGGGTCGCCTGTATTTT

cdr3_length: 11
clone_size: many
v_call: TRBV29-1
j_call: TRBJ2-7
d_call: TRBD1
cdr3_aa: CSVRDRAEQYF
cdr3_nt: TGCAGCGTTCGCGACAGGGCCGAGCAGTACTTC

cdr3_length: 15
clone_size: .
v_call: TRBV4-2
j_call: TRBJ1-2
d_call: TRBD1
cdr3_aa: CASSPNGDRGRGYTF
cdr3_nt: TGTGCCAGCAGCCCAAATGGGGACAGGGGGCGCGGCTACACCTTC

cdr3_length: 14
clone_size: .
v_call: TRBV3-1
j_call: TRBJ2-7
d_call: TRBD2
cdr3_aa: CASSRAGGTYEQYF
cdr3_nt: TGTGCCAGCAGCCGGGCGGGAGGGACCTACGAGCAGTACTTC

cdr3_length: 16
clone_size: few
v_call: TRBV29-1
j_call: TRBJ2-6
d_call: .
cdr3_aa: CSVEKDVNSGANVLTF
cdr3_nt: TGCAGCGTTGAAAAGGACGTTAACTCTGGGGCCAACGTCCTGACTTTC

cdr3_length: 19
clone_size: .
v_call: TRBV7-9
j_call: TRBJ2-7
d_call: .
cdr3_aa: CASSPLAGSGPSSYNEQYF
cdr3_nt: TGTGCCAGCAGCCCCCTCGCCGGGAGCGGCCCGAGCTCCTACAATGAGCAGTACTTC

cdr3_length: 15
clone_size: .
v_call: TRBV15
j_call: TRBJ2-1
d_call: TRBD2
cdr3_aa: CATSRDLAGGNEQFF
cdr3_nt: TGTGCCACCAGCAGAGATCTAGCGGGAGGAAATGAGCAGTTCTTC

cdr3_length: 17
clone_size: .
v_call: TRBV20-1
j_call: TRBJ1-1
d_call: .
cdr3_aa: CSAATGGVGRVITEAFF
cdr3_nt: TGCAGTGCCGCCACGGGTGGGGTGGGCCGTGTCATTACTGAAGCTTTCTTT

cdr3_length: 13
clone_size: .
v_call: TRBV28
j_call: TRBJ2-4
d_call: .
cdr3_aa: CASSSLDRTTQYF
cdr3_nt: TGTGCCAGCAGTTCGTTGGACAGAACCACGCAGTACTTC

cdr3_length: 14
clone_size: .
v_call: TRBV6-2/TRBV6-3
j_call: TRBJ2-7
d_call: TRBD2
cdr3_aa: CASRIAGEADEQYF
cdr3_nt: TGTGCCAGCAGAATAGCGGGGGAAGCCGACGAGCAGTACTTC

cdr3_length: 15
clone_size: once
v_call: TRBV12-3/TRBV12-4
j_call: TRBJ1-4
d_call: .
cdr3_aa: CASSIRTATNEKLFF
cdr3_nt: TGTGCCAGCAGTATAAGGACAGCAACTAATGAAAAACTGTTTTTT

cdr3_length: 12
clone_size: .
v_call: TRBV7-9
j_call: TRBJ1-1
d_call: .
cdr3_aa: CASSLRRAEAFF
cdr3_nt: TGTGCCAGCAGCTTAAGGAGGGCTGAAGCTTTCTTT

cdr3_length: 16
clone_size: few
v_call: TRBV20-1
j_call: TRBJ2-5
d_call: .
cdr3_aa: CSARAPDAIWMETQYF
cdr3_nt: TGCAGTGCTAGAGCCCCGGACGCAATCTGGATGGAGACCCAGTACTTC

cdr3_length: 15
clone_size: .
v_call: TRBV11-2
j_call: TRBJ2-1
d_call: TRBD2
cdr3_aa: CASRTAGSGYNEQFF
cdr3_nt: TGTGCCAGCAGGACAGCGGGGAGCGGATACAATGAGCAGTTCTTC

cdr3_length: 14
clone_size: .
v_call: TRBV6-2/TRBV6-3
j_call: TRBJ1-5
d_call: .
cdr3_aa: CASRSSGINQPQHF
cdr3_nt: TGTGCCAGCAGAAGTTCAGGGATCAATCAGCCCCAGCATTTT

cdr3_length: 14
clone_size: .
v_call: TRBV7-2
j_call: TRBJ2-7
d_call: TRBD1
cdr3_aa: CASSPDRVVYEQYF
cdr3_nt: TGTGCCAGCAGCCCCGACAGGGTAGTCTACGAGCAGTACTTC

cdr3_length: 13
clone_size: once
v_call: TRBV10-3
j_call: TRBJ1-6
d_call: .
cdr3_aa: CAISGVERSPLHF
cdr3_nt: TGTGCCATCAGTGGGGTGGAACGGTCACCCCTCCACTTT

cdr3_length: 14
clone_size: .
v_call: TRBV5-1
j_call: TRBJ1-1
d_call: .
cdr3_aa: CASSFLQGNTEAFF
cdr3_nt: TGCGCCAGCAGTTTTTTACAGGGGAACACTGAAGCTTTCTTT

cdr3_length: 18
clone_size: .
v_call: TRBV6-5
j_call: TRBJ2-6
d_call: .
cdr3_aa: CASSIDRQALSGANVLTF
cdr3_nt: TGTGCCAGCAGTATCGACAGGCAAGCGCTCTCTGGGGCCAACGTCCTGACTTTC

cdr3_length: 15
clone_size: few
v_call: TRBV20-1
j_call: TRBJ2-1
d_call: .
cdr3_aa: CSAREGIPRWGEQFF
cdr3_nt: TGCAGTGCTAGGGAGGGTATCCCGAGATGGGGCGAGCAGTTCTTC

cdr3_length: 13
clone_size: .
v_call: TRBV28
j_call: TRBJ1-6
d_call: .
cdr3_aa: CASIGTNNSPLHF
cdr3_nt: TGTGCCAGCATCGGGACAAATAATTCACCCCTCCACTTT

cdr3_length: 17
clone_size: .
v_call: TRBV4-3
j_call: TRBJ1-4
d_call: .
cdr3_aa: CASSQDNYRNYQEKLFF
cdr3_nt: TGCGCCAGCAGCCAAGACAATTACAGAAACTATCAAGAAAAACTGTTTTTT

cdr3_length: 13
clone_size: .
v_call: TRBV5-1
j_call: TRBJ2-1
d_call: .
cdr3_aa: CASSFRGAGEQFF
cdr3_nt: TGCGCCAGCAGCTTTCGGGGGGCAGGCGAGCAGTTCTTC

cdr3_length: 16
clone_size: .
v_call: TRBV5-6
j_call: TRBJ2-7
d_call: .
cdr3_aa: CASSLRVSRSSYEQYF
cdr3_nt: TGTGCCAGCAGCTTGAGGGTAAGCAGAAGCTCCTACGAGCAGTACTTC

cdr3_length: 9
clone_size: few
v_call: TRBV7-3
j_call: TRBJ2-3
d_call: TRBD2
cdr3_aa: CARGGTQYF
cdr3_nt: TGTGCCAGGGGGGGGACGCAGTATTTT

cdr3_length: 15
clone_size: .
v_call: TRBV15
j_call: TRBJ2-5
d_call: .
cdr3_aa: CATSRDHRGAETQYF
cdr3_nt: TGTGCCACCAGCAGAGATCACCGGGGTGCAGAGACCCAGTACTTC

cdr3_length: 13
clone_size: .
v_call: TRBV20-1
j_call: TRBJ2-7
d_call: .
cdr3_aa: CSARVPGRYEQYF
cdr3_nt: TGCAGTGCTAGGGTCCCGGGCAGGTACGAGCAGTACTTC

cdr3_length: 15
clone_size: few
v_call: TRBV7-2
j_call: TRBJ2-1
d_call: TRBD2
cdr3_aa: CASSRTSGLYNEQFF
cdr3_nt: TGTGCCAGCAGCCGTACTAGCGGATTATACAATGAGCAGTTCTTC

cdr3_length: 13
clone_size: .
v_call: TRBV4-1
j_call: TRBJ2-7
d_call: .
cdr3_aa: CASRGAEPYEQYF
cdr3_nt: TGCGCCAGCAGGGGAGCGGAGCCCTACGAGCAGTACTTC

cdr3_length: 14
clone_size: .
v_call: TRBV7-2
j_call: TRBJ2-1
d_call: TRBD2
cdr3_aa: CASSRLAVYNEQFF
cdr3_nt: TGTGCCAGCAGCCGTCTAGCGGTATACAATGAGCAGTTCTTC

cdr3_length: 15
clone_size: few
v_call: TRBV7-2
j_call: TRBJ2-3
d_call: .
cdr3_aa: CASSLGQRYTDTQYF
cdr3_nt: TGTGCCAGCAGCCTGGGGCAGAGATACACAGATACGCAGTATTTT

cdr3_length: 16
clone_size: .
v_call: TRBV6-5
j_call: TRBJ1-2
d_call: TRBD1
cdr3_aa: CASRRGGDREEYGYTF
cdr3_nt: TGTGCCAGCAGACGTGGGGGGGACAGGGAAGAGTATGGCTACACCTTC

cdr3_length: 15
clone_size: .
v_call: TRBV6-5
j_call: TRBJ2-5
d_call: .
cdr3_aa: CASSYMAGTAQTQYF
cdr3_nt: TGTGCCAGCAGTTACATGGCAGGAACCGCCCAGACCCAGTACTTC

cdr3_length: 13
clone_size: few
v_call: TRBV10-3
j_call: TRBJ2-5
d_call: .
cdr3_aa: CAISESGTKTQYF
cdr3_nt: TGTGCCATCAGTGAGAGTGGTACGAAGACCCAGTACTTC

cdr3_length: 14
clone_size: .
v_call: TRBV7-2
j_call: TRBJ2-3
d_call: .
cdr3_aa: CASKKAVHTDTQYF
cdr3_nt: TGTGCCAGCAAAAAAGCGGTACACACAGATACGCAGTATTTT

cdr3_length: 13
clone_size: .
v_call: TRBV25-1
j_call: TRBJ2-2
d_call: .
cdr3_aa: CATTLGNTGELFF
cdr3_nt: TGTGCCACCACTCTGGGGAACACCGGGGAGCTGTTTTTT

cdr3_length: 15
clone_size: .
v_call: TRBV4-1
j_call: TRBJ1-1
d_call: .
cdr3_aa: CASSPNVVLNTEAFF
cdr3_nt: TGCGCCAGCAGCCCTAACGTGGTCCTGAACACTGAAGCTTTCTTT

cdr3_length: 15
clone_size: .
v_call: TRBV27
j_call: TRBJ2-3
d_call: TRBD1
cdr3_aa: CASSTGTGFVHTQYF
cdr3_nt: TGTGCCAGCAGCACCGGGACAGGGTTCGTCCATACGCAGTATTTT

cdr3_length: 15
clone_size: .
v_call: TRBV20-1
j_call: TRBJ2-7
d_call: .
cdr3_aa: CSAREGGRPGYEQYF
cdr3_nt: TGCAGTGCTAGAGAGGGCGGGCGACCGGGCTACGAGCAGTACTTC

cdr3_length: 14
clone_size: .
v_call: TRBV4-1
j_call: TRBJ1-1
d_call: .
cdr3_aa: CASSHGTSHTEAFF
cdr3_nt: TGCGCCAGCAGCCACGGGACAAGCCACACTGAAGCTTTCTTT

cdr3_length: 12
clone_size: .
v_call: TRBV20-1
j_call: TRBJ2-7
d_call: .
cdr3_aa: CSAQGPYYEQYF
cdr3_nt: TGCAGTGCCCAGGGCCCCTACTACGAGCAGTACTTC

cdr3_length: 13
clone_size: .
v_call: TRBV10-3
j_call: TRBJ1-1
d_call: .
cdr3_aa: CAIRDTEDTEAFF
cdr3_nt: TGTGCCATCAGAGATACAGAGGACACTGAAGCTTTCTTT

cdr3_length: 13
clone_size: few
v_call: TRBV20-1
j_call: TRBJ2-1
d_call: TRBD2
cdr3_aa: CSASLGGYNEQFF
cdr3_nt: TGCAGTGCTAGTCTCGGGGGGTACAATGAGCAGTTCTTC